This TCR beta chain was obtained from a study of preoperative IRX-2 immunotherapy in early breast cancer. The V end was cut by 1 base, the J end by 4 bases, with 13 bases between. The CDR3 consists of 15 residues. The germline V gene has CDR1 LGHNA and CDR2 YSLEER. Treatment described: preoperative locoregional IRX-2 cytokine immunotherapy. Samples came from a phase Ib trial of preoperative locoregional IRX-2 cytokine immunotherapy. Profiled with immunoSEQ multiplex PCR; TCRdb holds only in-frame clones, not every one. The table shows around 35,000 clones, with more than 90% occurring only once. This clone was recorded once.

The sample was collected from a patient treated with IRX-2 immunotherapy. The chain carries TRBV4-3 and TRBJ1-2; D gene ambiguous. The sequence was obtained from a human donor with breast cancer. CDR3 amino acids: CASSQVEGGVYGYTF. CDR3 nucleotide sequence: TGCGCCAGCAGCCAAGTCGAGGGAGGAGTCTATGGCTACACCTTC.